Below, 23 T cell receptor beta chains from the same sample are listed, as sequenced in a study of blood T cell repertoires in COVID-19. Libraries were prepared by immunoSEQ multiplex PCR; TCRdb keeps only in-frame clonotypes and omits some of them. Of 150,000 to 200,000 clones in the sample, around four fifths are singletons; the top ten hold more than 7.5%. The sequenced sample consisted of peripheral blood. All receptors come from a woman in her 70s with COVID-19, enrolled during active disease.

V and J are TRBV28 and TRBJ1-5; TRBD1 agrees at 9 bases. Germline lookup yields CDR1 MDHEN and CDR2 SYDVKM. CDR3 length equals 16 residues. With V trimmed by 5 bases and J by 2 bases, 7 bases remained unmatched. This CDR3 is CASSRTGARGNQPQHF. In DNA, the CDR3 is TGTGCCAGCAGTCGGACAGGGGCACGGGGCAATCAGCCCCAGCATTTT.

CDR3 in amino acids: CASSLAGLAGFSSYNEQFF. CDR3 coding DNA: TGTGCCAGCAGCTTAGCGGGACTAGCGGGGTTTAGCTCCTACAATGAGCAGTTCTTC. The chain carries TRBV7-8 and TRBJ2-1; the match to TRBD2 covers 13 bases. V was clipped by 0 bases and J by 0 bases; unmatched bases: 5. Germline V CDR1 and CDR2: SGHVS, FQNEAQ. The CDR3 covers 19 residues.

The V gene is TRBV27, the J gene TRBJ1-6; 8 bases fit TRBD1. The CDR3 has 15 amino acids. The J segment lost 7 bases and the V segment lost 3 bases, leaving 5 bases of the junction unmatched. The germline V gene encodes CDR1 MNHEY and CDR2 SMNVEV (reference sequence). CDR3 sequence: CASSLDRVQNSPLHF. DNA of the CDR3: TGTGCCAGCAGTTTGGACAGGGTCCAGAATTCACCCCTCCACTTT.

The chain combines TRBV6-1 with TRBJ2-3; D is uncertain. CDR3 size: 12 residues. V was clipped by 6 bases and J by 4 bases, with 8 bases between them. Germline V gene lookup returns CDR1 MNHNS and CDR2 SASEGT. Here the CDR3 DNA reads TGTGCCAGCAGAGACAAACCAGATACGCAGTATTTT. Translated, it gives CASRDKPDTQYF.

The V and J genes are TRBV19 and TRBJ1-2; D may be TRBD1 (5 bases). The V gene's germline CDR1 is LNHDA and CDR2 SQIVND (reference sequence). Trimming took 2 bases from V and 4 from J, leaving 14 bases between them. The length of the CDR3 is 15 residues. CDR3 nucleotides: TGTGCCAGTAGTATATATCCAGGGAATCTCTATGGCTACACCTTC. Translated, it gives CASSIYPGNLYGYTF.

V and J are TRBV11-2 and TRBJ2-7; 12 bases map to TRBD1. The CDR3 consists of 17 residues. Trimming took 4 bases from V and 1 from J; bases not matched to a gene: 8. Germline-derived CDR1 and CDR2 are SGHAT and FQNNGV. The CDR3 nucleotides are TGTGCCAGCAGCTACGGGACAGGGGGCGCCGGTTCCTACGAGCAGTACTTC. Its protein product is CASSYGTGGAGSYEQYF.

This clone was detected only once. This chain links TRBV24-1 with TRBJ2-7, with 8 bases that match TRBD1. The CDR3 contains 15 residues. The trim removed 3 bases at V and 3 bases at J, leaving 6 bases unmatched. Germline V CDR1 and CDR2: KGHDR, SFDVKD. The CDR3 region is CATSDPAGGFYEQYF. DNA of the CDR3: TGTGCCACCAGTGATCCCGCAGGGGGCTTCTACGAGCAGTACTTC.

V is TRBV25-1 and J is TRBJ1-3; TRBD1 matches at 11 bases. With 6 bases clipped from V and 2 bases from J, the junction kept 3 bases outside the gene matches. Germline loops: CDR1 MGHDK, CDR2 SYGVNS. The length of the CDR3 is 15 residues. The CDR3 region is CASRLGQGAGNTIYF. For the CDR3, the DNA is TGTGCCAGCAGGTTGGGACAGGGGGCTGGAAACACCATATATTTT. The complete variable domain, with remaining parts taken from reference TRBV25-1 and TRBJ1-3, reads EADIYQTPRYLVIGTGKKITLECSQTMGHDKMYWYQQDPGMELHLIHYSYGVNSTEKGDLSSESTVSRIRTEHFPLTLESARPSHTSQYLCASRLGQGAGNTIYFGEGSWLTVV.

Points on this clone: Germline and junction disagree at one end, which may indicate a read error. V and J are TRBV2 and TRBJ2-4; D perhaps matches TRBD2 (6 bases). This CDR3 spans 11 amino acids. Germline values: CDR1 SNHLY, CDR2 FYNNEI. CDR3 in amino acids: CASSEPRGVHF. In nucleotides, the CDR3 is TGTGCCAGCAGTGAACCCCGCGGGGTTCACTTC.

For this clone: Other DNA sequences of this sample code for an identical CDR3. This sequence joins TRBV5-6 and TRBJ2-2; 7 bases fit TRBD1. The germline V gene encodes CDR1 SGHDT and CDR2 YYEEEE. Trimming took 0 bases from V and 3 from J; bases not matched to a gene: 2. This CDR3 contains 15 residues. CDR3: CASSLGTGDTGELFF. The CDR3 DNA sequence: TGTGCCAGCAGCTTGGGAACAGGGGACACCGGGGAGCTGTTTTTT.

On this clone itself: Other DNA sequences in the sample encode the same CDR3. The chain uses TRBV11-2 and TRBJ1-2; D remains ambiguous. The ends were cut back, 0 bases at V and 2 bases at J, with 4 bases in the middle. This CDR3 spans 13 amino acids. Per germline, CDR1 SGHAT and CDR2 FQNNGV. The CDR3 loop is CASSLDRNYGYTF. CDR3 nucleotide sequence: TGTGCCAGCAGCTTAGATCGGAACTATGGCTACACCTTC.

The chain recombines TRBV15 with TRBJ1-5, with TRBD1 matching over 8 bases. The germline V gene has CDR1 LNHNV and CDR2 YYDKDF (reference sequence). Trimming removed 1 base from V and 1 base from J; junction bases left unmatched: 9. CDR3 length: 18 amino acids. The CDR3 DNA follows: TGTGCCACCAGCAGAGGGGCGGCAGGGGGCGGGAGCAATCAGCCCCAGCATTTT. Translating it yields CATSRGAAGGGSNQPQHF.

V is TRBV2 and J is TRBJ1-1; tentatively, D is TRBD1 (6 bases). The CDR3 sequence is 15 residues long. In germline, CDR1 is SNHLY, CDR2 FYNNEI. V lost 4 bases to trimming and J lost 2 bases, with 14 bases between them. The CDR3, as DNA: TGTGCCAGCAGTGGGACAGCCAGAAGCAACACTGAAGCTTTCTTT. Amino acid sequence: CASSGTARSNTEAFF. The full variable domain, completed using reference TRBV2 and TRBJ1-1, is EPEVTQTPSHQVTQMGQEVILRCVPISNHLYFYWYRQILGQKVEFLVSFYNNEISEKSEIFDDQFSVERPDGSNFTLKIRSTKLEDSAMYFCASSGTARSNTEAFFGQGTRLTVV.

The chain has TRBV7-9 and TRBJ1-1; D is uncertain. The CDR3 extends over 14 amino acids. Germline V gives CDR1 SEHNR, CDR2 FQNEAQ (reference sequence). V was pared by 5 bases and J by 0 bases, with 10 bases between. In nucleotides, the CDR3 is TGTGCCAGCAGCCCCCAACAGATGAACACTGAAGCTTTCTTT. It codes for CASSPQQMNTEAFF.

The chain is built from TRBV7-7 and TRBJ2-6; 7 nucleotides match TRBD1. Per the germline V gene, CDR1 is SSHAT and CDR2 is FNYEAQ (reference sequence). The V and J ends lost 3 bases and 0 bases, in that order; junction bases with no gene match: 5. CDR3 size: 17 residues. CDR3 sequence: CASSFAGGPSGANVLTF. As DNA, the CDR3 is TGTGCCAGCAGCTTCGCAGGGGGACCCTCTGGGGCCAACGTCCTGACTTTC. Supplemented by reference TRBV7-7 and TRBJ2-6, the full variable domain reads GAGVSQSPRYKVTKRGQDVTLRCDPISSHATLYWYQQALGQGPEFLTYFNYEAQPDKSGLPSDRFSAERPEGSISTLTIQRTEQRDSAMYRCASSFAGGPSGANVLTFGAGSRLTVL.

This clone appeared a single time. V gene TRBV7-2 combines with J gene TRBJ2-2; 9 bases map to TRBD2. Germline V gene data show CDR1 as SGHTA and CDR2 as FQGNSA. The CDR3 is made up of 15 amino acids. After removal of 3 bases from V and 5 bases from J, the junction contained 4 bases not matched to a gene. CDR3 nucleotides: TGTGCCAGCAGCTTTTCGCTAGCGGGAACCGGGGAGCTGTTTTTT. Translated: CASSFSLAGTGELFF.

The chain combines TRBV15 with TRBJ1-5, with no clear D. The V gene's germline CDR1 is LNHNV and CDR2 YYDKDF (reference sequence). Trimming pared 3 bases from V and 4 bases from J, leaving 22 bases between. This CDR3 comprises 18 residues. DNA of the CDR3: TGTGCCACCAGCAGTTATCCAAGAAGTACGAAGAGGAATCAGCCCCAGCATTTT. The encoded protein is CATSSYPRSTKRNQPQHF.

The chain is built from TRBV19 and TRBJ1-2; 12 positions agree with TRBD1. The CDR3 spans 16 residues. The germline V gene encodes CDR1 LNHDA and CDR2 SQIVND (reference sequence). The J segment lost 4 bases and the V segment lost 9 bases, leaving 12 bases of the junction unmatched. CDR3 in amino acids: CASSSRDRGQGYGYTF. The CDR3 region has the DNA TGTGCCAGCTCCTCCCGGGACAGGGGGCAGGGCTATGGCTACACCTTC.

This chain links TRBV4-1 with TRBJ1-4; tentatively, D is TRBD1 (5 bases). Trimming took 1 base from V and 4 from J, leaving 13 bases between them. CDR3 size: 16 residues. The germline gives CDR1 MGHRA, CDR2 YSYEKL. The DNA for the CDR3 is TGCGCCAGCAGCCAAGTACGGGTGGGGGGTAATGAAAAACTGTTTTTT. Its protein product is CASSQVRVGGNEKLFF.

This chain links TRBV5-1 with TRBJ2-5; 7 nucleotides line up with TRBD1. Per the germline V gene, CDR1 is SGHRS and CDR2 is YFSETQ. J lost 3 bases, V lost 0 bases, and 5 bases had no gene match. The CDR3 covers 15 residues. The CDR3 sequence is CASSLGQGKEETQYF. CDR3 nucleotide sequence: TGCGCCAGCAGCTTGGGACAGGGTAAGGAAGAGACCCAGTACTTC.

The CDR3 reads CASSLSQNQLGRNEQFF. In DNA, the CDR3 is TGTGCCAGCAGCTTATCCCAAAACCAACTGGGGAGGAATGAGCAGTTCTTC. V usage is TRBV7-2 and J usage is TRBJ2-1; perhaps TRBD2 as D (6 bases). Germline assignment: CDR1 SGHTA and CDR2 FQGNSA. This CDR3 region has 17 residues. V lost 2 bases and J lost 7, with 21 bases in between.

This chain connects TRBV7-2 to TRBJ1-5; D perhaps matches TRBD1 (6 bases). Germline-derived CDR1 and CDR2 are SGHTA and FQGNSA. This CDR3 comprises 16 residues. Trimming took off 4 bases at V and 4 bases at J, with 17 bases between the two ends. CDR3 in DNA: TGTGCCAGCAGCTCGGACCAGACAGGAAGGAATCAGCCCCAGCATTTT. Its protein is CASSSDQTGRNQPQHF.

The sample holds a few counts of this clone. The J gene is TRBJ2-3, the V gene TRBV15; TRBD1 might be the D (6 bases). This CDR3 region has 13 residues. In germline, CDR1 is LNHNV, CDR2 YYDKDF (reference sequence). V was trimmed by 8 bases and J by 5 bases, leaving 14 bases between them. CDR3 in amino acids: CATRRGNIDTQYF. In DNA form, the CDR3 reads TGTGCCACCCGAAGGGGGAATATAGATACGCAGTATTTT.